What follows are 7 T cell receptor beta chains derived from one specimen sequenced in a study of T cells in Graves' hyperthyroidism and ophthalmopathy. It was RNA transcripts that yielded the amplified TCR beta CDR3 regions. Initially, a first-round RT-PCR of the TCR CDR3 employed the HTBI primer set. TCRdb re-analysed the multiplex PCR reads in MiXCR, keeping a single row per CDR3 protein. The sample has 200,000 to 250,000 distinct CDR3 sequences; more than 20% are singletons. Sample: blood. These receptors were taken from a woman in her 40s with Graves' ophthalmopathy.

This clonotype has at least ten counts. The rearrangement links TRBV2 to TRBJ1-2, with D unclear. The germline gives CDR1 SNHLY, CDR2 FYNNEI. Trimming stripped 3 bases from V and 4 bases from J, with 9 bases between. The CDR3 contains 13 residues. The CDR3 here is CASSEDGFYGYTF. CDR3 sequence (DNA): TGTGCCAGCAGTGAGGACGGGTTCTATGGCTACACCTTC.

The gene calls are TRBV20-1 and TRBJ2-4; D unresolved. CDR1 is DFQATT, CDR2 SNEGSKA, per germline (reference sequence). Trimming left V 5 bases short and J 8 bases short, with 10 bases between. The CDR3 sequence is 11 residues long. The CDR3 region is CSAGINDIQYF. In nucleotides, the CDR3 is TGCAGTGCTGGAATAAATGACATTCAGTACTTC.

The chain has TRBV28 and TRBJ1-5; tentatively, D is TRBD1 (5 bases). CDR1 MDHEN and CDR2 SYDVKM come from the germline V gene. The CDR3 has 13 residues. V lost 6 bases and J 0 bases, leaving 6 bases between the germline ends. The CDR3 reads CASRGTSNQPQHF. DNA of the CDR3: TGTGCCAGCAGAGGGACTAGCAATCAGCCCCAGCATTTT.

This clonotype was observed many times. The chain recombines TRBV7-2 with TRBJ2-5, with D perhaps matching TRBD1 or TRBD2 (6 bases each). The CDR3 runs 16 residues. The germline gives CDR1 SGHTA, CDR2 FQGNSA. V was pared by 5 bases and J by 5 bases, with 21 bases between. As DNA, the CDR3 is TGTGCCAGCAGCCTAGGGGGGCCAGGGCGTGTGGAGACCCAGTACTTC. It specifies CASSLGGPGRVETQYF.

The chain combines TRBV4-2 with TRBJ1-2; possibly TRBD1 for D (6 bases). The germline V and J ends were trimmed by 0 bases and 0 bases, with 20 bases remaining between them. The V gene's germline CDR1 is LGHNA and CDR2 YNFKEQ. The CDR3 consists of 19 residues. The chain's CDR3 is CASSQEAGVSASPNYGYTF. CDR3 nucleotide sequence: TGTGCCAGCAGCCAAGAGGCAGGGGTCTCCGCTTCACCTAACTATGGCTACACCTTC.

This clonotype was recorded many times. V usage is TRBV14 and J usage is TRBJ2-7; D remains ambiguous. This CDR3 is 13 amino acids long. Germline V gives CDR1 SGHDN, CDR2 FVKESK. V shed 4 bases and J shed 0 bases, with 7 bases lying between them. CDR3 bases: TGTGCCAGCAGCCCCCGGAGCTCCTACGAGCAGTACTTC. Protein sequence: CASSPRSSYEQYF.

The table lists this clonotype with many counts. The chain uses TRBV18 and TRBJ2-7; D may be TRBD1 or TRBD2 (7 bases each). The germline V gene has CDR1 KGHSH and CDR2 LQKENI. The length of the CDR3 is 16 residues. Trimming stripped 3 bases from V and 4 bases from J, with 19 bases between. CDR3 DNA sequence: TGTGCCAGCTCACCTGAGACAGGGAGGGGAACATACGAGCAGTACTTC. Protein: CASSPETGRGTYEQYF.